This T cell receptor (beta chain) was sequenced in a study of human T cells and chemical hapten exposure. On the study more broadly: 2% DPC applied to an approximately 2 cm by approximately 2 cm arm area sensitized donors.

This clonotype was counted at least ten times. Its antigen is not identified. Time point defined: patch test 3, about 24 weeks after DPC sensitization. Treatment in this sample: therapeutic diphenylcyclopropenone sensitization with weekly scalp DPC. Deletions cut 6 bases from V and 6 bases from J, with 14 bases between. This CDR3 is built from 14 residues. Individual cDNA molecules each carried unique molecular identifiers attached by the library. TCRdb re-derived calls from the RACE reads in MiXCR, one entry per CDR3 protein. The sample carries over 75,000 distinct CDR3 sequences, 11% recorded once. General study findings and limits: TCRs above 1 in 1000 frequency stayed constant with DPC sensitization. There were significantly more large CDR3 similarity clusters among expanded TCRs than among controls.

The sequencing here drew on whole blood, taken in connection with sensitization to the hapten diphenylcyclopropenone (DPC). The TCR sequence derives from a woman younger than 45 with alopecia areata. Some clones in this sample may be carry-over from other donors' samples. The chain carries TRBV12-3 or TRBV12-4 and TRBJ1-4, with D perhaps matching TRBD1 (6 bases). CDR3 sequence: CASSPRGADEKLFF. For the CDR3, the DNA is TGTGCCAGCAGCCCCCGGGGGGCAGATGAAAAACTGTTTTTT.